This entry features one T cell receptor beta chain sequence. This sample is part of a study of blood T cell repertoires in COVID-19. As for the study in general: Samples of COVID-19 (acute and convalescent) were obtained from the United States, Italy and Spain. Nucleic acid was either cDNA or gDNA, and it came from T cells, B-cell-depleted T cells, or PBMCs.

V gave up 10 bases and J gave up 4 bases, with 17 bases separating them. This CDR3 is built from 14 residues. Germline values: CDR1 SGHTA, CDR2 FQGNSA. In the source study's methods: Amplification from reference gene primers served as the basis for estimated nucleated cell counts. Some clones are missing from TCRdb's copy, which holds only in-frame ones; the method was immunoSEQ multiplex PCR. Clone size and V and J calls were adopted from that table, with D and trimming inferred from the DNA. This repertoire shows 150,000 or so clones, roughly 83% found once; its top ten account for roughly 3%. This receptor was identified in a woman aged 80 or over with acute or convalescent COVID-19. V usage is TRBV7-2 and J usage is TRBJ1-3; D unresolved. Sequencing was carried out using peripheral blood. CDR3 sequence: CATREGAAGNTIYF. The CDR3 DNA reads TGTGCCACTAGAGAGGGCGCAGCGGGAAACACCATATATTTT.